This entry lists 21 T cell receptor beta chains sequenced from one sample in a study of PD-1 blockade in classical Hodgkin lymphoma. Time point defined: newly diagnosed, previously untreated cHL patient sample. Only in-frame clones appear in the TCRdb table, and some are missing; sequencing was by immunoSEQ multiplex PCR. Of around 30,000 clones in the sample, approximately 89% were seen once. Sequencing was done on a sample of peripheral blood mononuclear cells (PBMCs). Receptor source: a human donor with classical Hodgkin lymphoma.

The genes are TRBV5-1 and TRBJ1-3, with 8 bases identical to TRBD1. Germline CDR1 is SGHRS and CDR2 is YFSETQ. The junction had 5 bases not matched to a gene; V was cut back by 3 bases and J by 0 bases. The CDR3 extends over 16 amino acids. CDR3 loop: CASSSTGEFSGNTIYF. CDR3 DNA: TGCGCCAGCAGCTCGACAGGGGAATTCTCTGGAAACACCATATATTTT. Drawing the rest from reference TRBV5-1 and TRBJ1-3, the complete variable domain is KAGVTQTPRYLIKTRGQQVTLSCSPISGHRSVSWYQQTPGQGLQFLFEYFSETQRNKGNFPGRFSGRQFSNSRSEMNVSTLELGDSALYLCASSSTGEFSGNTIYFGEGSWLTVV.

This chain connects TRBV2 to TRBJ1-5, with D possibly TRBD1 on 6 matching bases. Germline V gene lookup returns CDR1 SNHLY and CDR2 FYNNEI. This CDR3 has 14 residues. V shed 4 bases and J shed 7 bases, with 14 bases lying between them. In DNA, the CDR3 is TGTGCCAGCAGTGCAGGACAGATAGACCAGCCCCAGCATTTT. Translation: CASSAGQIDQPQHF.

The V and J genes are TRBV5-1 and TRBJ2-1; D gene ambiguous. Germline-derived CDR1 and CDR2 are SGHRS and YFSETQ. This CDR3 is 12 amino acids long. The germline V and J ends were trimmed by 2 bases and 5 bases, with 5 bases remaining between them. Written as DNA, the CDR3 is TGCGCCAGCAGCTTTGGACACAATGAGCAGTTCTTC. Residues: CASSFGHNEQFF. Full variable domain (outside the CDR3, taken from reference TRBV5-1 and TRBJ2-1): KAGVTQTPRYLIKTRGQQVTLSCSPISGHRSVSWYQQTPGQGLQFLFEYFSETQRNKGNFPGRFSGRQFSNSRSEMNVSTLELGDSALYLCASSFGHNEQFFGPGTRLTVL.

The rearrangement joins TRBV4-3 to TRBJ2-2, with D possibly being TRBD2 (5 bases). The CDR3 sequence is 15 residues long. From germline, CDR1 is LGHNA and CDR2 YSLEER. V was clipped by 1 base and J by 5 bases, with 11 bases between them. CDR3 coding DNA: TGCGCCAGCAGCCAAGTTCTAGCCGGTACCGGGGAGCTGTTTTTT. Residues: CASSQVLAGTGELFF.

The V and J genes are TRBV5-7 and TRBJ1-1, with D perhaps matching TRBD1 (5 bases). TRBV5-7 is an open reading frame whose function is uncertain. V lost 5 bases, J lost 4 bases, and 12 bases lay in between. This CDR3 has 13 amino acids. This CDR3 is CASSGGVFTEAFF. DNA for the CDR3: TGTGCCAGCAGTGGGGGTGTGTTCACTGAAGCTTTCTTT.

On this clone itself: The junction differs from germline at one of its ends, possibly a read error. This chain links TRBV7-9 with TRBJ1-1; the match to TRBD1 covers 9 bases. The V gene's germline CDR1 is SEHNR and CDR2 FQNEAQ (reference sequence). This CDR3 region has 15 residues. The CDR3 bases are TGTGCCAGCAGCAAATACCGGGACAGGGACGCTGAAGTTTTCTTT. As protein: CASSKYRDRDAEVFF.

CDR3 nucleotide sequence: TGTGCCAGCAGCCGCAGGGGTTGGGACTCCTACAATGAGCAGTTCTTC. It is translated as CASSRRGWDSYNEQFF. The chain uses TRBV7-8 and TRBJ2-1, with D possibly TRBD1 on 6 matching bases. The V and J ends lost 5 bases and 0 bases respectively, with 14 bases between them. The CDR3 contains 16 residues. The germline CDR1 and CDR2 sequences are SGHVS and FQNEAQ.

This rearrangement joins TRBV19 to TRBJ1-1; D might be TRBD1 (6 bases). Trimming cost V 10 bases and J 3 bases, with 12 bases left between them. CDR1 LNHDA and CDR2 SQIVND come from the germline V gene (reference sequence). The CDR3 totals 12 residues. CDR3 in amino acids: CATADSYTEAFF. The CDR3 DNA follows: TGTGCCACCGCGGACAGTTACACTGAAGCTTTCTTT.

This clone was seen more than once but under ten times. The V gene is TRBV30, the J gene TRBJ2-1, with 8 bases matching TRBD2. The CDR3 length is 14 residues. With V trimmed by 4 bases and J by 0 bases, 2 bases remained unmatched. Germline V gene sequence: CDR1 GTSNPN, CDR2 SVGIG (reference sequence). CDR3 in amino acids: CAWTGGLSYNEQFF. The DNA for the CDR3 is TGTGCCTGGACGGGAGGGCTCTCCTACAATGAGCAGTTCTTC.

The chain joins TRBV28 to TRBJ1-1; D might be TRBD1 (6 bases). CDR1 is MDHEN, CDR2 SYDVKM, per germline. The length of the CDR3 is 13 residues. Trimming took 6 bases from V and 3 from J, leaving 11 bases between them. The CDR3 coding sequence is TGTGCCAGCAGAGAACAGGGTCACACTGAAGCTTTCTTT. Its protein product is CASREQGHTEAFF.

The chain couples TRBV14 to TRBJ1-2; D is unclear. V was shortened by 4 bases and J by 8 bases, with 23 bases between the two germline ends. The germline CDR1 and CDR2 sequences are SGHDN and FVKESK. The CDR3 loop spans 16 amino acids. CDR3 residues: CASSLAVDTAYFGYTF. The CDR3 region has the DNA TGTGCCAGCAGCCTCGCCGTCGACACTGCCTATTTCGGCTACACCTTC.

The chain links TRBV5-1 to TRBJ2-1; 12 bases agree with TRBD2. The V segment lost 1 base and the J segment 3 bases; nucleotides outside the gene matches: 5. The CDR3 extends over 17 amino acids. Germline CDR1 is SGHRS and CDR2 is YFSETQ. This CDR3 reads CASSLSLAGGYYNEQFF. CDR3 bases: TGCGCCAGCAGCTTGTCCCTAGCGGGAGGGTACTACAATGAGCAGTTCTTC.

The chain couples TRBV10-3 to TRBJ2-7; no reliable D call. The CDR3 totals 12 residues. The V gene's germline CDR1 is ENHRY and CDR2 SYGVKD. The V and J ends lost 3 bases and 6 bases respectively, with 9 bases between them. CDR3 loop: CAISDLLGEQYF. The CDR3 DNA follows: TGTGCCATCAGTGACCTTTTGGGCGAGCAGTACTTC.

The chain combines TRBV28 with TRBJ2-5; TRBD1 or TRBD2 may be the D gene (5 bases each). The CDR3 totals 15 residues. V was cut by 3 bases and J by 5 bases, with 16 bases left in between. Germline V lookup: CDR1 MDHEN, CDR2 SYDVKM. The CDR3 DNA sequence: TGTGCCAGCAGTTTTTCCCGGGACCCGAGGGAGACCCAGTACTTC. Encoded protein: CASSFSRDPRETQYF.

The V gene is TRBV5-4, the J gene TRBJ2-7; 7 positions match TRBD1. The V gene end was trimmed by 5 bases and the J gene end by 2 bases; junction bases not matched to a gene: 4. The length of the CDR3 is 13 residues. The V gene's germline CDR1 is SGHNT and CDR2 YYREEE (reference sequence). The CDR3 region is CASSPGTAYEQYF. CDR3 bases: TGTGCCAGCAGTCCCGGGACAGCCTACGAGCAGTACTTC.

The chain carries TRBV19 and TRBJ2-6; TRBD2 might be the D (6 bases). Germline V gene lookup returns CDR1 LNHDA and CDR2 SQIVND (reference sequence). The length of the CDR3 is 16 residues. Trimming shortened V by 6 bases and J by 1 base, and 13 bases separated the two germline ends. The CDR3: CASSRGTVSGANVLTF. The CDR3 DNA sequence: TGTGCCAGTAGCCGGGGGACGGTGTCTGGGGCCAACGTCCTGACTTTC.

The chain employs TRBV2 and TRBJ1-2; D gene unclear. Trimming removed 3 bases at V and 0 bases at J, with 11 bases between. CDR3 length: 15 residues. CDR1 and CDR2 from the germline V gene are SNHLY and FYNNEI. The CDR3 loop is CASSEQTPSNYGYTF. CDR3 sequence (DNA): TGTGCCAGCAGTGAGCAGACGCCCTCTAACTATGGCTACACCTTC.

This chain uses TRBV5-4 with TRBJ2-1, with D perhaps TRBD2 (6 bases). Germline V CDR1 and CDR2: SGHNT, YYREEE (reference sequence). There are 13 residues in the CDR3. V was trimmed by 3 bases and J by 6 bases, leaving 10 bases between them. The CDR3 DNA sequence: TGTGCCAGCAGCTCGACTAGTACCAATGAGCAGTTCTTC. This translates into CASSSTSTNEQFF. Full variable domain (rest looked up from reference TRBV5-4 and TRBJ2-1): ETGVTQSPTHLIKTRGQQVTLRCSSQSGHNTVSWYQQALGQGPQFIFQYYREEENGRGNFPPRFSGLQFPNYSSELNVNALELDDSALYLCASSSTSTNEQFFGPGTRLTVL.

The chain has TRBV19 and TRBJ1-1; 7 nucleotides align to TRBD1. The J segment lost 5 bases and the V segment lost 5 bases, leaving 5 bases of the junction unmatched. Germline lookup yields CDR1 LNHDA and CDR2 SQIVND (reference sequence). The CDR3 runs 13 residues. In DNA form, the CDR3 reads TGTGCCAGTAGTGCCCAGGGGGGAACTGAAGCTTTCTTT. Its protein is CASSAQGGTEAFF.

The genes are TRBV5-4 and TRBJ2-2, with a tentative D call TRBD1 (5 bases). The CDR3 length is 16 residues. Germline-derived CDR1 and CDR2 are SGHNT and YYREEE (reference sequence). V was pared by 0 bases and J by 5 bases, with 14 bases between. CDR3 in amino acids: CASSLGVGVRTGELFF. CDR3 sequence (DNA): TGTGCCAGCAGCTTGGGGGTAGGGGTACGGACCGGGGAGCTGTTTTTT.

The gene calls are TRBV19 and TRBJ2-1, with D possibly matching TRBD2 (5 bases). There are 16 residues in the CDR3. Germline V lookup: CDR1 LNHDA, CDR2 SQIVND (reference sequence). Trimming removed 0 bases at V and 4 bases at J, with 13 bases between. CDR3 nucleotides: TGTGCCAGTAGTATAGACCATGGACGCGGGTACAATGAGCAGTTCTTC. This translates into CASSIDHGRGYNEQFF.